A selection of T cell receptor beta chains follows, all from one sample in a study of blood T cells in healthy people across ages. Each CDR3 protein is one row after TCRdb ran MiXCR on the 5' RACE reads. The table lists some 1.5 million distinct CDR3 sequences, less than 45% of them singletons. The sample taken for sequencing was blood. These receptors all stem from a young woman in good health. Each CDR3 is given with its conserved first and last residue. D genes are given only for firm matches. Expanded clones are given a class, and other clones once, few, many or no size at all.

v_call: TRBV7-9
clone_size: NA
d_call: TRBD2
j_call: TRBJ2-3
cdr3_aa: CASSLREGMTDTQYF
cdr3_nt: TGTGCCAGCAGCTTGCGGGAGGGCATGACAGATACGCAGTATTTT

v_call: TRBV5-1
clone_size: NA
d_call: NA
j_call: TRBJ1-5
cdr3_aa: CASSLRANQPQHF
cdr3_nt: TGCGCCAGCAGCTTGAGGGCAAATCAGCCCCAGCATTTT

v_call: TRBV4-1
clone_size: many
d_call: NA
j_call: TRBJ1-1
cdr3_aa: CASSQDVAWGLAEAFF
cdr3_nt: TGCGCCAGCAGCCAAGATGTGGCGTGGGGGCTGGCTGAAGCTTTCTTT

v_call: TRBV7-2
clone_size: few
d_call: NA
j_call: TRBJ2-7
cdr3_aa: CASSLVWLGGNEQYF
cdr3_nt: TGTGCCAGCAGCTTAGTTTGGCTAGGAGGCAATGAGCAGTACTTC

v_call: TRBV20-1
clone_size: few
d_call: NA
j_call: TRBJ1-2
cdr3_aa: CSAREAPEPPYGYTF
cdr3_nt: TGCAGTGCTAGAGAGGCGCCCGAGCCACCCTATGGCTACACCTTC

v_call: TRBV3-1
clone_size: NA
d_call: TRBD1
j_call: TRBJ1-6
cdr3_aa: CASSQQWTGINSPLHF
cdr3_nt: TGTGCCAGCAGCCAACAATGGACAGGGATTAATTCACCCCTCCACTTT

v_call: TRBV12-3/TRBV12-4
clone_size: many
d_call: NA
j_call: TRBJ2-5
cdr3_aa: CASSLVPETQYF
cdr3_nt: TGTGCCAGCAGTTTAGTCCCGGAGACCCAGTACTTC

v_call: TRBV6-6
clone_size: NA
d_call: NA
j_call: TRBJ1-4
cdr3_aa: CASSYVQAEKLFF
cdr3_nt: TGTGCCAGCAGTTACGTACAGGCTGAAAAACTGTTTTTT

v_call: TRBV4-1
clone_size: NA
d_call: TRBD1
j_call: TRBJ1-2
cdr3_aa: CASGQLGQADYGYTF
cdr3_nt: TGCGCCAGCGGCCAGCTAGGACAGGCGGACTATGGCTACACCTTC

v_call: TRBV28
clone_size: few
d_call: NA
j_call: TRBJ2-3
cdr3_aa: CASLFGEAPDTQYF
cdr3_nt: TGTGCCAGCCTCTTTGGGGAGGCCCCAGATACGCAGTATTTT

v_call: TRBV15
clone_size: few
d_call: NA
j_call: TRBJ2-7
cdr3_aa: CATSRDTKELRQYF
cdr3_nt: TGTGCCACCAGCAGAGATACGAAGGAGTTGCGGCAGTACTTC

v_call: TRBV10-3
clone_size: once
d_call: NA
j_call: TRBJ2-7
cdr3_aa: CAHKDSSYEQYF
cdr3_nt: TGTGCCCATAAGGACAGTTCCTACGAGCAGTACTTC

v_call: TRBV20-1
clone_size: NA
d_call: TRBD1
j_call: TRBJ1-5
cdr3_aa: CSASGQGYQPQHF
cdr3_nt: TGCAGTGCGTCGGGACAGGGATACCAGCCCCAGCATTTT

v_call: TRBV10-3
clone_size: NA
d_call: TRBD1
j_call: TRBJ1-5
cdr3_aa: CAISETGEHQPQHF
cdr3_nt: TGTGCCATTAGTGAGACAGGGGAGCATCAGCCCCAGCATTTT

v_call: TRBV9
clone_size: NA
d_call: NA
j_call: TRBJ1-1
cdr3_aa: CASSVQGWTEAFF
cdr3_nt: TGTGCCAGCAGCGTACAGGGTTGGACTGAAGCTTTCTTT

v_call: TRBV20-1
clone_size: NA
d_call: TRBD1
j_call: TRBJ2-5
cdr3_aa: CSARSTKDRIETQYF
cdr3_nt: TGCAGTGCTAGGTCGACCAAGGACAGGATAGAGACCCAGTACTTC

v_call: TRBV29-1
clone_size: NA
d_call: NA
j_call: TRBJ1-1
cdr3_aa: CSVVREDTEAFF
cdr3_nt: TGCAGCGTTGTCAGAGAGGACACTGAAGCTTTCTTT

v_call: TRBV10-2
clone_size: few
d_call: TRBD2
j_call: TRBJ2-7
cdr3_aa: CASSEFLAGRYEQYF
cdr3_nt: TGCGCCAGCAGTGAGTTCCTAGCGGGGCGATACGAGCAGTACTTC

v_call: TRBV29-1
clone_size: few
d_call: NA
j_call: TRBJ2-4
cdr3_aa: CSVGGTNWNIQYF
cdr3_nt: TGCAGCGTGGGAGGGACAAATTGGAACATTCAGTACTTC

v_call: TRBV20-1
clone_size: NA
d_call: TRBD1
j_call: TRBJ2-7
cdr3_aa: CSARDLGTGGDEQYF
cdr3_nt: TGCAGTGCTAGAGATCTCGGGACAGGGGGCGACGAGCAGTACTTC

v_call: TRBV12-3/TRBV12-4
clone_size: NA
d_call: TRBD1
j_call: TRBJ1-6
cdr3_aa: CASSGDRGVSPLHF
cdr3_nt: TGTGCCAGCAGCGGGGACAGGGGGGTTTCACCCCTCCACTTT

v_call: TRBV5-1
clone_size: NA
d_call: NA
j_call: TRBJ2-5
cdr3_aa: CASSFLYETQYF
cdr3_nt: TGCGCCAGCAGCTTCTTATACGAGACCCAGTACTTC

v_call: TRBV6-1
clone_size: NA
d_call: NA
j_call: TRBJ1-1
cdr3_aa: CASSEGVGRPEAFF
cdr3_nt: TGTGCCAGCAGTGAAGGTGTGGGTCGGCCTGAAGCTTTCTTT

v_call: TRBV12-3/TRBV12-4
clone_size: NA
d_call: NA
j_call: TRBJ2-5
cdr3_aa: CASSTPRGTYNEQYF
cdr3_nt: TGTGCCAGCAGTACCCCGCGAGGAACCTACAATGAGCAGTACTTC

v_call: TRBV21-1
clone_size: NA
d_call: NA
j_call: TRBJ2-1
cdr3_aa: CASSKDGTTFNEQFF
cdr3_nt: TGTGCCAGCAGCAAAGACGGGACCACCTTTAATGAGCAGTTCTTC

v_call: TRBV12-3/TRBV12-4
clone_size: NA
d_call: NA
j_call: TRBJ1-4
cdr3_aa: CASSSGVGNEKLFF
cdr3_nt: TGTGCCAGCAGTAGCGGGGTGGGTAATGAAAAACTGTTTTTT

v_call: TRBV6-1
clone_size: NA
d_call: NA
j_call: TRBJ1-1
cdr3_aa: CASSEDWRGGTEAFF
cdr3_nt: TGTGCCAGCAGTGAAGATTGGCGGGGGGGCACTGAAGCTTTCTTT

v_call: TRBV4-3
clone_size: many
d_call: NA
j_call: TRBJ2-5
cdr3_aa: CASSQDRKGLETQYF
cdr3_nt: TGCGCCAGCAGCCAAGATAGGAAGGGGTTGGAGACCCAGTACTTC

v_call: TRBV7-2
clone_size: NA
d_call: TRBD2
j_call: TRBJ2-7
cdr3_aa: CASSHPGLGSYNEQYF
cdr3_nt: TGTGCCAGCAGTCATCCGGGACTAGGATCCTACAATGAGCAGTACTTC

v_call: TRBV24-1
clone_size: few
d_call: NA
j_call: TRBJ1-1
cdr3_aa: CATSDPTENTEAFF
cdr3_nt: TGTGCCACCAGTGATCCGACAGAGAACACTGAAGCTTTCTTT